A selection of T cell receptor beta chains follows, all from one sample in a study of OX40 agonist ivuxolimab in advanced cancers. Using immunoSEQ multiplex PCR, the repertoire was profiled, and TCRdb retains in-frame clones only, with some absent. The sample carries about 20,000 clones, approximately 80% recorded once. The starting material was CD4+ or CD8+ T cells sorted from blood, obtained in a trial of the OX40 agonist ivuxolimab. These receptors originate from an adult with an advanced solid tumor such as melanoma, head and neck, liver or kidney cancer. CDR3s leave out the opening cysteine and the closing phenylalanine or tryptophan.

v_call,j_call,cdr3_aa
TRBV6-1,TRBJ1-1,ASSHRSMNTEAF
TRBV11-2,TRBJ2-1,ASSHPGTPNEQF
TRBV28,TRBJ1-5,ASSLPPYYQPQH
TRBV19,TRBJ1-5,ASSRTTGGSNQPQH
TRBV2,TRBJ2-5,ASRNQGRETQY
TRBV10-3,TRBJ2-7,AISERGISNGEQY
TRBV6-5,TRBJ2-7,ASRTGGRDEQY
TRBV9,TRBJ2-6,ASGWQGWDSGANVLT
TRBV27,TRBJ2-7,ASSLSAGGSYEQY
TRBV6-5,TRBJ1-2,ASRQTGLGGYT
TRBV5-1,TRBJ2-1,ASSESSGRAFFQF
TRBV4-1,TRBJ1-2,ASSQAGQGIYGYT
TRBV28,TRBJ2-7,ASSLYGQGAKGEQY
TRBV19,TRBJ1-2,ASSIGLLDYGYT
TRBV15,TRBJ2-7,ATSRDTSLGEQY
TRBV6-6,TRBJ1-1,ASSYWDNTEAF
TRBV11-3,TRBJ2-3,ASSLGEPLTDTQY
TRBV4-1,TRBJ2-7,ASSQDGGQY
TRBV5-6,TRBJ1-4,ASSAVGRGLINEKLF
TRBV10-3,TRBJ1-2,AISGKGRINYGYT
TRBV7-2,TRBJ2-5,ASSLGQASVVTQY
TRBV29-1,TRBJ2-5,SAGQGSKETQY
TRBV5-1,TRBJ1-2,ASSLLGERGYT
TRBV5-6,TRBJ2-5,ASSSGRLAGGRETQY
TRBV29-1,TRBJ2-7,SVVVEGLFYEQY
TRBV5-4,TRBJ1-6,ASSQDSGTGNSPLH
TRBV4-2,TRBJ2-5,ASSQGTGVRETQY
TRBV25-1,TRBJ1-3,ASSVPGAGNTIY
TRBV6-9,TRBJ1-1,ASSYPSQAF
TRBV6-5,TRBJ1-5,ASSSDRTGNQPQH
TRBV4-1,TRBJ1-2,ASSHETGGWGGYT
TRBV7-7,TRBJ2-3,ASSLYQGMTQY
TRBV15,TRBJ2-7,ATSTSGRGEQY
TRBV5-6,TRBJ2-7,ASSPPGLQGRDEQY
TRBV21-1,TRBJ2-3,ASSKAVSHACTDTQY
TRBV19,TRBJ1-4,ASSQGRTNEKLF
TRBV9,TRBJ2-1,ASSGPPRSRINEQF
TRBV27,TRBJ1-1,ASSTSGQGTTF
TRBV29-1,TRBJ2-7,SATTSSYEQY
TRBV5-8,TRBJ2-3,ASSTGTSGRLTDTQY
TRBV9,TRBJ2-2,ASSVVWGTGELF
TRBV5-1,TRBJ2-1,ASSAMGRGGDEQF
TRBV2,TRBJ2-7,ASRPRNTQVIVRPYEQY
TRBV4-1,TRBJ2-3,ASSRTDTQY
TRBV7-2,TRBJ2-1,ASRSVAGAYNEQF
TRBV13,TRBJ2-2,ASSPSARTGRYPTGELF
TRBV18,TRBJ2-1,ASSEGGSYEQF
TRBV30,TRBJ1-6,AYKVGQGNSPLH
TRBV28,TRBJ2-1,ASSLVAQQF
TRBV28,TRBJ2-1,ASSPLMSAKF
TRBV7-3,TRBJ2-3,ASSTQGGTDTQY
TRBV30,TRBJ2-1,AWSGPGYEQF
TRBV5-1,TRBJ1-5,ASSFTGGENQPQH
TRBV7-9,TRBJ1-2,ASSLVLNLDGYT
TRBV27,TRBJ2-2,ASSLGRELF